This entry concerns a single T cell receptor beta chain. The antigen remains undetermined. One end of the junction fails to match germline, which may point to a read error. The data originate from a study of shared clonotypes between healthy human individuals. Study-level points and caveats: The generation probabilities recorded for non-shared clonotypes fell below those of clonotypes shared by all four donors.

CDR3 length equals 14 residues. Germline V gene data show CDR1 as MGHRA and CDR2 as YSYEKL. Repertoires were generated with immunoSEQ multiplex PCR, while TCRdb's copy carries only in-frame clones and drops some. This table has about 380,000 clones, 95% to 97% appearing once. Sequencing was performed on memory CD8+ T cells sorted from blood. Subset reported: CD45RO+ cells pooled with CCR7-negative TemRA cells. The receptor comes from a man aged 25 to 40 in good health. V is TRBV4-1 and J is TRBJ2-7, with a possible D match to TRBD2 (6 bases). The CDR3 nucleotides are TGCGTCAGCAGCCAAGATCCTAGCGCCTACGAGCAGTACTTC. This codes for CVSSQDPSAYEQYF.